Below, 10 T cell receptor beta chains from the same sample are listed, as sequenced in a study of blood T cells in healthy people across ages. For the second PCR, which ran for about 6 to 11 cycles, a sample-barcoded 5' primer and a J-beta primer mix were used. From the 5' RACE reads, TCRdb called clonotypes with MiXCR, one entry per CDR3 protein. Of around 1,000,000 distinct CDR3 sequences in the sample, roughly 24% were seen once. These data were also reused for a study on T cells of mothers and their children.

Specimen: blood. These receptors all come from a girl aged 2-10 years in good health.

This clonotype has just a few counts. This CDR3 reads CASGDNYEQYF. The CDR3 nucleotides are TGTGCCAGCGGCGATAACTACGAGCAGTACTTC. The V and J genes are TRBV5-4 and TRBJ2-5, with D hard to call. The last part of the DNA fits TRBJ2-7 better; the J call may be wrong. Germline V CDR1 and CDR2: SGHNT, YYREEE (reference sequence). The CDR3 loop spans 11 amino acids.

The V and J genes are TRBV29-1 and TRBJ2-5; no clear D gene. V was pared by 6 bases and J by 4 bases, with 9 bases between. The CDR3 loop spans 11 amino acids. Looked up from germline, CDR1 is SQVTM and CDR2 is ANQGSEA. The CDR3 reads CSVHQGETQYF. CDR3 coding DNA: TGCAGCGTCCACCAAGGAGAGACCCAGTACTTC.

The chain combines TRBV20-1 with TRBJ2-2, with D possibly being TRBD1 or TRBD2 (5 bases each). The CDR3 totals 14 residues. The germline V gene encodes CDR1 DFQATT and CDR2 SNEGSKA (reference sequence). Trimming left V 6 bases short and J 3 bases short, with 14 bases between. This chain's CDR3 is CSARDDRDTGELFF. The CDR3 DNA reads TGCAGTGCGAGGGACGACCGGGACACCGGGGAGCTGTTTTTT.

This clonotype was found a few times. The rearrangement links TRBV7-9 to TRBJ1-2; D unclear. The germline CDR1 and CDR2 sequences are SEHNR and FQNEAQ (reference sequence). The V end lost 1 base, the J end lost 8 bases, and 11 bases lay between the germline ends. CDR3 size: 13 residues. CDR3 nucleotides: TGTGCCAGCAGCTTAGGAGACGGATCGGGCTACACCTTC. Protein sequence: CASSLGDGSGYTF.

CDR3 protein: CASSLWWGETYNEQFF. In DNA, the CDR3 is TGTGCCAGCAGTTTATGGTGGGGGGAAACCTACAATGAGCAGTTCTTC. V is TRBV27 and J is TRBJ2-1; the D gene is possibly TRBD2 (6 bases). V was trimmed by 1 base and J by 2 bases, leaving 12 bases between them. The germline V gene has CDR1 MNHEY and CDR2 SMNVEV (reference sequence). The CDR3 is made up of 16 amino acids.

This clonotype was counted a few times. The rearrangement links TRBV7-9 to TRBJ2-5; D call uncertain. The end of the DNA aligns better with TRBJ2-1, so the J call may be wrong. Germline V gene sequence: CDR1 SEHNR, CDR2 FQNEAQ (reference sequence). The CDR3 is made up of 13 amino acids. CDR3 in amino acids: CASSLIRFDEQFF. As DNA, the CDR3 is TGTGCCAGCAGCTTAATCAGGTTCGATGAGCAGTTCTTC.

This clonotype was recorded a few times. V and J are TRBV11-2 and TRBJ1-4; 7 bases line up with TRBD1. The CDR3 contains 15 residues. V shed 5 bases, J shed 8 bases, and the junction held 11 bases outside the gene matches. From germline, CDR1 is SGHAT and CDR2 FQNNGV. The DNA for the CDR3 is TGTGCCAGCAGCCCCACGACAGGGAGTCAAGAAAAACTGTTTTTT. It specifies CASSPTTGSQEKLFF.

This chain connects TRBV13 to TRBJ2-1; D is tentatively TRBD1 or TRBD2 (6 bases each). The V end lost 3 bases, the J end lost 9 bases, and 21 bases lay between the germline ends. The CDR3 extends over 16 amino acids. CDR1 and CDR2 (germline): PRHDT, FYEKMQ (reference sequence). CDR3 DNA: TGTGCCAGCAGCTTCGGAGGGGAACAGGGTGCGGGTGAGCAGTTCTTC. The encoded protein is CASSFGGEQGAGEQFF. Full variable domain (missing parts from reference TRBV13 and TRBJ2-1): AAGVIQSPRHLIKEKRETATLKCYPIPRHDTVYWYQQGPGQDPQFLISFYEKMQSDKGSIPDRFSAQQFSDYHSELNMSSLELGDSALYFCASSFGGEQGAGEQFFGPGTRLTVL.

This clonotype was counted between two and nine times. The chain has TRBV27 and TRBJ2-1, with D uncertain. The CDR3 consists of 11 residues. The V end was cut by 6 bases, the J end by 12 bases, with 12 bases between. The germline CDR1 and CDR2 sequences are MNHEY and SMNVEV (reference sequence). The CDR3 reads CASSYAFRQFF. The CDR3 DNA follows: TGTGCCAGCAGCTACGCCTTCCGGCAGTTCTTC.

This chain joins TRBV20-1 and TRBJ2-5; D is possibly TRBD2 (5 bases). In germline, CDR1 is DFQATT, CDR2 SNEGSKA (reference sequence). V lost 0 bases, J lost 1 base, and 12 bases lay in between. This CDR3 has 15 residues. CDR3 nucleotides: TGCAGTGCTAGAGATCCGAGCAGCGGCCAAGAGACCCAGTACTTC. Encoded protein: CSARDPSSGQETQYF.